This TCR beta chain was captured in a study of blood T cell repertoires in COVID-19 (dated by TCRdb to the early 2020s). About the full investigation: Samples covering the acute and convalescent phases of COVID-19 were provided by collaborators in the United States, Italy and Spain. The prospective study material was composed of cDNA or gDNA derived from T cells, B-cell-depleted T cells, or PBMCs. Deeply sampled blood TCRbeta repertoires from subjects exposed to, actively infected with, or recovered from COVID-19 were included in the dataset. The repertoires were made available in a free public database intended to serve as a resource for research on the immune response to SARS-CoV-2. Samples came from the ongoing ImmuneRACE study (first 160 participants) plus 1,254 subjects from 6 global collaborators. Sample metadata almost always included a de-identified subject ID, COVID-19 status, age in years and sex. Where available, HLA class I and class II types were obtained from metadata supplied by the sample provider rather than from assay-based typing.

TCRbeta CDR3 regions were amplified from genomic DNA by means of the immunoSEQ Assay, a bias-controlled multiplex PCR. From the authors' description of their analysis: Within the assay, amplification of reference gene primers was used to estimate how many nucleated cells each sample contained. To quantify the absolute abundance of each unique TCRbeta CDR3 rearrangement, sequence reads were collapsed and filtered. For each sample, productive Simpson clonality was calculated as the square root of Simpson's diversity index across productive rearrangements. Drawn from immuneACCESS, this table holds only the in-frame rearrangements with V and J called that TCRdb kept. Clones are partly lost; checked studies trace under half to an unresolved V gene and leave the rest unexplained. V and J calls and clone size come straight from that table; D and trimming were deduced from the DNA. The sample table shows about 150,000 clones, and 75% to 95% are seen once. About 0.57% of the sample is held by the ten biggest clonotypes.

About this clone: Its cognate antigen has yet to be identified. Within one base of it there is no much larger clone, and no base qualities were kept.

At the junction V is shortened by 3 bases and J by 2 bases; bases outside the gene matches: 7. Reading from cysteine to phenylalanine, the CDR3 counts 15 amino acids. Here the CDR3 DNA is all that survives: 45 bases in frame from base 1. CDR1 MNHEY and CDR2 SMNVEV were looked up in the germline V gene (reference sequence). Beyond this particular receptor, the publication reports: The amount of clinical and demographic metadata varied by source and participant and was provided uncurated.

Each collaborating institution followed its own protocols to collect whole blood in K2EDTA tubes. For TCRbeta analysis, collaborators shipped samples as frozen whole blood, isolated PBMCs, or DNA extracted from either of those sample types. Recombination joined TRBV27 with TRBJ2-7; 7 nucleotides in the junction match TRBD1. Sequences were obtained from peripheral blood. This receptor was identified in a man between 50 and 59 years old with acute or convalescent COVID-19. The CDR3 protein: CASSFLGGEAYEQYF. The sequenced DNA: TGTGCCAGCAGTTTTCTAGGGGGCGAGGCCTACGAGCAGTACTTC.